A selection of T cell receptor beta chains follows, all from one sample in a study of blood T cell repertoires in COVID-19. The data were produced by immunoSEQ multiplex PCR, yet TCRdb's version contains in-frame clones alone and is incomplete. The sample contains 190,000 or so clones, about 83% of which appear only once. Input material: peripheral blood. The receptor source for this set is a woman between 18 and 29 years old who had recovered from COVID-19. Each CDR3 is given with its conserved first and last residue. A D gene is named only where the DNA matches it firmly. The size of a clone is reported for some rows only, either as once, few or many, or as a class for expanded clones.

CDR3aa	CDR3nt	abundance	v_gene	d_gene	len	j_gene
CASSQEWSGGELRTQYF	TGCGCCAGCAGCCAAGAGTGGTCAGGGGGCGAGTTACGCACGCAGTATTTT	NA	TRBV4-1	TRBD1	17	TRBJ2-3
CAWSVQVNYGYTF	TGTGCCTGGAGTGTACAAGTAAACTATGGCTACACCTTC	NA	TRBV30	NA	13	TRBJ1-2
CASSFHNQPQHF	TGTGCCAGCAGCTTTCACAATCAGCCCCAGCATTTT	NA	TRBV7-2	NA	12	TRBJ1-5
CSVWGGTGYTF	TGCAGCGTTTGGGGGGGTACTGGCTACACCTTC	NA	TRBV29-1	NA	11	TRBJ1-2
CASSWTGEEQYF	TGCGCCAGCAGCTGGACGGGGGAAGAGCAGTACTTC	NA	TRBV5-1	NA	12	TRBJ2-7
CASRSTGGSYNEQFF	TGTGCCAGCAGGTCCACCGGGGGATCGTACAATGAGCAGTTCTTC	NA	TRBV7-9	NA	15	TRBJ2-1
CASKIGTGVDGELFF	TGTGCCAGCAAAATAGGGACAGGGGTGGACGGGGAGCTGTTTTTT	NA	TRBV6-5	TRBD1	15	TRBJ2-2
CASSVGLAPSTDTQYF	TGTGCCAGCAGCGTAGGACTAGCGCCTAGCACAGATACGCAGTATTTT	NA	TRBV9	TRBD2	16	TRBJ2-3
CASARGGDYEQFF	TGTGCCAGCGCCCGGGGGGGCGACTATGAGCAGTTCTTC	once	TRBV2	TRBD2	13	TRBJ2-1
CASSVTTGQASYNEQFF	TGTGCCAGCAGCGTAACCACTGGACAGGCCTCCTACAATGAGCAGTTCTTC	NA	TRBV9	TRBD1	17	TRBJ2-1
CASSLHTSGRNTGELFF	TGTGCCAGCAGTTTGCACACTAGCGGGAGAAACACCGGGGAGCTGTTTTTT	NA	TRBV27	TRBD2	17	TRBJ2-2
CAIRRRTGESDTQYF	TGTGCCATCAGGAGAAGGACAGGGGAGTCAGATACGCAGTATTTT	NA	TRBV10-3	TRBD1	15	TRBJ2-3
CASSPKGPSGPYQETQYF	TGCGCCAGCAGCCCCAAAGGGCCTAGCGGACCCTACCAAGAGACCCAGTACTTC	once	TRBV4-3	TRBD2	18	TRBJ2-5
CASSSTGSLGNYGYTF	TGTGCCAGCAGTTCCACCGGGAGCCTGGGGAACTATGGCTACACCTTC	once	TRBV6-2/TRBV6-3	NA	16	TRBJ1-2
CASSQDEGAYNEQFF	TGCGCCAGCAGCCAAGACGAGGGGGCCTACAATGAGCAGTTCTTC	NA	TRBV4-1	NA	15	TRBJ2-1
CASSLPWQMNTEAFF	TGTGCCAGCAGCCTCCCTTGGCAAATGAACACTGAAGCTTTCTTT	NA	TRBV5-6	NA	15	TRBJ1-1
CASSTRDSYGYTF	TGTGCCAGCAGCACAAGGGACAGCTATGGCTACACCTTC	NA	TRBV9	TRBD1	13	TRBJ1-2
CSASARNWDGYTF	TGCAGTGCTAGTGCGCGGAACTGGGATGGCTACACCTTC	NA	TRBV20-1	NA	13	TRBJ1-2
CASRQGMNSPLHF	TGTGCCAGCAGGCAGGGGATGAATTCACCCCTCCACTTT	few	TRBV2	NA	13	TRBJ1-6
CASSVDRQGRYNEQFF	TGTGCCAGCAGCGTAGATCGGCAGGGGCGGTACAATGAGCAGTTCTTC	NA	TRBV3-1/TRBV3-2	NA	16	TRBJ2-1
CASSFSGGKNIQYF	TGTGCCAGCAGCTTTTCGGGGGGCAAAAACATTCAGTACTTC	NA	TRBV7-2	TRBD2	14	TRBJ2-4
CSVPPVGRADTQYF	TGCAGCGTTCCGCCAGTGGGGAGGGCAGATACGCAGTATTTT	NA	TRBV29-1	TRBD2	14	TRBJ2-3
CASGLGWETTQYF	TGTGCTAGTGGTTTAGGATGGGAGACGACCCAGTACTTC	NA	TRBV12-5	NA	13	TRBJ2-5
CASRPGTGVHTGELFF	TGTGCCAGCAGGCCCGGGACAGGGGTTCACACCGGGGAGCTGTTTTTT	once	TRBV7-2	TRBD1	16	TRBJ2-2
CASSPGQSSGANVLTF	TGTGCCAGCTCACCCGGACAGAGCTCTGGGGCCAACGTCCTGACTTTC	NA	TRBV18	NA	16	TRBJ2-6
CASSIGTEDGYTF	TGTGCCAGTAGTATAGGGACAGAAGATGGCTACACCTTC	NA	TRBV19	NA	13	TRBJ1-2
CASSPWGGRNTEAFF	TGTGCCAGCAGCCCCTGGGGGGGCAGGAACACTGAAGCTTTCTTT	few	TRBV3-1/TRBV3-2	NA	15	TRBJ1-1
CASRDLYEQFF	TGTGCCAGTAGGGACTTATATGAGCAGTTCTTC	NA	TRBV19	NA	11	TRBJ2-1
CASSSGGPRSDTQYF	TGTGCCAGCAGCTCCGGGGGGCCGAGGTCAGATACGCAGTATTTT	NA	TRBV7-2	NA	15	TRBJ2-3
CATSRDSSYEQYF	TGCGCCACCTCCCGGGACAGTTCCTACGAGCAGTACTTC	NA	TRBV5-1	TRBD1	13	TRBJ2-7
CASNGLDWRNEQFF	TGTGCCAGCAACGGACTAGACTGGCGCAATGAGCAGTTCTTC	once	TRBV6-5	TRBD2	14	TRBJ2-1
CASMRLGYNEQFF	TGTGCCAGTATGCGTCTAGGATACAATGAGCAGTTCTTC	NA	TRBV19	NA	13	TRBJ2-1
CSVEGQEGYEQYF	TGCAGCGTTGAAGGGCAGGAGGGATACGAGCAGTACTTC	NA	TRBV29-1	NA	13	TRBJ2-7
CASSVAGRGQGVSGANVLTF	TGTGCCAGCAGCGTAGCTGGTAGGGGACAGGGTGTTTCTGGGGCCAACGTCCTGACTTTC	NA	TRBV9	TRBD1	20	TRBJ2-6
CASSPHGGAQTNYGYTF	TGTGCCAGCAGTCCCCATGGAGGGGCACAAACCAACTATGGCTACACCTTC	NA	TRBV6-6	NA	17	TRBJ1-2
CASSLEGGGTDTQYF	TGTGCCAGCAGCTTAGAAGGCGGAGGCACAGATACGCAGTATTTT	NA	TRBV7-2	NA	15	TRBJ2-3
CASKEGGLRADTQYF	TGTGCCAGCAAAGAGGGAGGGCTTCGCGCAGATACGCAGTATTTT	NA	TRBV28	TRBD2	15	TRBJ2-3
CSAQLGANTGELFF	TGCAGCGCCCAGCTGGGGGCAAACACCGGGGAGCTGTTTTTT	few	TRBV29-1	NA	14	TRBJ2-2
CASSLAPAGKSSYNSPLHF	TGCGCCAGCAGCTTGGCCCCGGCAGGGAAGAGCTCCTATAATTCACCCCTCCACTTT	NA	TRBV5-1	NA	19	TRBJ1-6
CASSPGGSSIIYNEQFF	TGTGCCAGCAGCCCTGGAGGTTCTAGTATCATTTACAATGAGCAGTTCTTC	NA	TRBV14	NA	17	TRBJ2-1
CASSHEGQGVPSYNSPLHF	TGTGCCAGCAGCCACGAGGGACAGGGGGTCCCTTCATATAATTCACCCCTCCACTTT	NA	TRBV6-2/TRBV6-3	TRBD1	19	TRBJ1-6
CASSVVSRGGSGGTIYF	TGTGCCAGCAGCGTAGTTTCTCGGGGGGGGAGCGGAGGCACCATATATTTT	NA	TRBV9	NA	17	TRBJ1-3
CASSPTSGATDTQYF	TGTGCCAGCAGCCCTACTAGCGGGGCCACAGATACGCAGTATTTT	medium-sized	TRBV6-2/TRBV6-3	TRBD2	15	TRBJ2-3
CASSLIAGSTDTQYF	TGTGCCAGCAGCTTAATAGCGGGAAGCACAGATACGCAGTATTTT	once	TRBV7-3	TRBD2	15	TRBJ2-3
CASSQTGGLSSYEQYF	TGTGCCAGCAGCCAGACAGGGGGTTTGAGCTCCTACGAGCAGTACTTC	once	TRBV7-9	TRBD1	16	TRBJ2-7
CASSARATSYNEQFF	TGCGCCAGCAGCGCACGCGCTACCTCCTACAATGAGCAGTTCTTC	NA	TRBV5-1	NA	15	TRBJ2-1
CATSPGWGNEQFF	TGTGCCACAAGCCCGGGATGGGGTAATGAGCAGTTCTTC	NA	TRBV24-1	NA	13	TRBJ2-1
CASSYGAGGNQPQHF	TGTGCCAGCAGTTACGGGGCAGGGGGCAATCAGCCCCAGCATTTT	few	TRBV6-6	NA	15	TRBJ1-5
CASSQEVLGSPQPQHF	TGCGCCAGCAGCCAAGAAGTCCTTGGGAGCCCGCAGCCCCAGCATTTT	once	TRBV4-3	NA	16	TRBJ1-5
CASNLKGGFYEQYF	TGTGCCAGCAATCTAAAGGGGGGGTTCTACGAGCAGTACTTC	NA	TRBV7-9	NA	14	TRBJ2-7
CASSSETRPADTQYF	TGTGCCAGCAGCTCAGAGACTAGACCCGCAGATACGCAGTATTTT	NA	TRBV11-1	NA	15	TRBJ2-3
CASSISGGRTGELFF	TGTGCCAGTAGTATATCGGGAGGCAGAACCGGGGAGCTGTTTTTT	NA	TRBV19	TRBD2	15	TRBJ2-2
CSVEKGADGYTF	TGCAGCGTTGAAAAGGGGGCGGATGGCTACACCTTC	NA	TRBV29-1	TRBD1	12	TRBJ1-2
CASSPLGSGVRDTQYF	TGTGCCAGCAGTCCCTTGGGGAGCGGGGTTCGAGATACGCAGTATTTT	NA	TRBV2	TRBD2	16	TRBJ2-3
CASRGRGDEKLFF	TGTGCCAGCAGAGGTAGGGGCGATGAAAAACTGTTTTTT	NA	TRBV2	NA	13	TRBJ1-4
CASSRTGKMNTEAFF	TGTGCCAGCAGCCGAACAGGGAAAATGAACACTGAAGCTTTCTTT	NA	TRBV5-4	NA	15	TRBJ1-1
CASSQADREDGELFF	TGCGCCAGCAGCCAGGCGGACAGGGAGGACGGGGAGCTGTTTTTT	NA	TRBV4-1	TRBD1	15	TRBJ2-2